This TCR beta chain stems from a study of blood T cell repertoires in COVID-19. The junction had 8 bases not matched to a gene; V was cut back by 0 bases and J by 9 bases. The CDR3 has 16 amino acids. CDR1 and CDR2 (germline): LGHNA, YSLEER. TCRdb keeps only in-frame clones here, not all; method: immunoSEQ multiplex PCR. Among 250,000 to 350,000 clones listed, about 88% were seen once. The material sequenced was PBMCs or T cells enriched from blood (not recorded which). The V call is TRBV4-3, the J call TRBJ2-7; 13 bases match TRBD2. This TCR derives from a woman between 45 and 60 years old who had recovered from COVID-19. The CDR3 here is CASSQDYTSGRVVQYF. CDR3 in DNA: TGCGCCAGCAGCCAAGACTATACTAGCGGGAGGGTGGTGCAGTACTTC.